The 24 T cell receptor beta chains reported below all come from one sample, sequenced in a study of regulatory T cells in long-lasting Graves disease. Time point in this sample: newly diagnosed GD, antithyroid drugs for less than 3 months. Construction of the TCR library relied on RNA isolated from PBMCs. Arm-PCR of CDR3 regions and iRepertoire HTBI primers were used to build TCR beta libraries. A single record per CDR3 protein comes from TCRdb applying MiXCR to the multiplex PCR reads. This sample has about 540,000 distinct CDR3 sequences; about 14% occur once, and the top ten carry about 10%. These records were also assigned to another study, of T cells in Graves' hyperthyroidism and ophthalmopathy.

Sample: peripheral blood mononuclear cells (PBMCs), taken at new diagnosis, from a patient treated with antithyroid drugs. The source is a man aged 30 to 39 with Graves disease.

This clonotype was recorded at least ten times. V gene TRBV2 combines with J gene TRBJ1-5, with TRBD1 as a possible D gene (5 bases). The CDR3 is 14 residues long. V lost 6 bases, J lost 4 bases, and 13 bases lay in between. The germline V gene encodes CDR1 SNHLY and CDR2 FYNNEI. CDR3 DNA sequence: TGTGCCAGCAGACCCGGGGGGACTAATCAGCCCCAGCATTTT. Translating gives CASRPGGTNQPQHF.

The chain carries TRBV7-9 and TRBJ2-6, with 12 bases identical to TRBD2. This CDR3 comprises 16 residues. Per germline, CDR1 SEHNR and CDR2 FQNEAQ (reference sequence). J was trimmed by 4 bases and V by 5 bases; bases with no gene match: 3. CDR3 sequence: CASSPLAGGGANVLTF. The CDR3, as DNA: TGTGCCAGCAGCCCTCTAGCGGGGGGGGGGGCCAACGTCCTGACTTTC.

This clonotype was counted many times. Germline and junction disagree at one end, which may indicate a read error. The chain couples TRBV7-9 to TRBJ2-5; D perhaps matches TRBD2 (6 bases). Per the germline V gene, CDR1 is SEHNR and CDR2 is FQNEAQ (reference sequence). The CDR3 sequence is 11 residues long. Here the CDR3 DNA reads TGTGCCAGCAGCGCCGGGACCGGGAGAAACTTC. Protein product: CASSAGTGRNF. The full variable domain, rest sourced from reference TRBV7-9 and TRBJ2-5, is DTGVSQNPRHKITKRGQNVTFRCDPISEHNRLYWYRQTLGQGPEFLTYFQNEAQLEKSRLLSDRFSAERPKGSFSTLEIQRTEQGDSAMYLCASSAGTGRNFGPGTRLLVL.

This clonotype appeared once. This clone may be a read error of a much larger clone one base away. The V gene is TRBV30, the J gene TRBJ1-5; 9 bases fit TRBD1. Germline CDR1 is GTSNPN and CDR2 is SVGIG (reference sequence). The CDR3 runs to 15 residues. The V and J ends lost 1 base and 6 bases, in that order; junction bases with no gene match: 7. The CDR3 DNA follows: TGTGCCTGGAGTGGGACAGGGGACGGCAGTCAGCCCCAGCATTTT. Its protein is CAWSGTGDGSQPQHF.

This clonotype was detected ten times or more. The chain combines TRBV6-1 with TRBJ1-2, with no clear D. The V gene's germline CDR1 is MNHNS and CDR2 SASEGT. Trimming shortened V by 7 bases and J by 0 bases, and 9 bases separated the two germline ends. The CDR3 has 13 amino acids. The CDR3 here is CASNPGPNYGYTF. CDR3 nucleotide sequence: TGTGCCAGCAATCCGGGTCCTAACTATGGCTACACCTTC.

The genes are TRBV30 and TRBJ1-6; weak D call: TRBD1 (6 bases). This CDR3 comprises 16 residues. Trimming pared 4 bases from V and 0 bases from J, leaving 13 bases between. CDR1 and CDR2 (germline): GTSNPN, SVGIG (reference sequence). CDR3 bases: TGTGCCTGGACCGGACAGCCAAGCTCCTATAATTCACCCCTCCACTTT. Translated: CAWTGQPSSYNSPLHF.

This clonotype was detected many times. This sequence joins TRBV20-1 and TRBJ2-3; 10 bases match TRBD2. The V gene end was trimmed by 1 base and the J gene end by 5 bases; junction bases not matched to a gene: 6. This CDR3 contains 15 residues. Germline values: CDR1 DFQATT, CDR2 SNEGSKA (reference sequence). The CDR3 here is CSARVASGSRDTQYF. CDR3 coding DNA: TGCAGTGCTAGAGTGGCTAGCGGGAGTCGAGATACGCAGTATTTT.

This clonotype was counted between two and nine times. This rearrangement joins TRBV20-1 to TRBJ2-7; D not certain. In germline, CDR1 is DFQATT, CDR2 SNEGSKA (reference sequence). The length of the CDR3 is 14 residues. V was pared by 5 bases and J by 2 bases, with 16 bases between. CDR3 nucleotide sequence: TGCAGTGCTCAAGCCCGGACCTCCACCTACGAGCAGTACTTC. Its translation: CSAQARTSTYEQYF.

The rearrangement joins TRBV13 to TRBJ2-1; D is unclear. CDR1 PRHDT and CDR2 FYEKMQ come from the germline V gene (reference sequence). The CDR3 loop spans 14 amino acids. The V end was cut by 4 bases, the J end by 6 bases, with 13 bases between. The CDR3 is CASSSQDASNEQFF. The CDR3 DNA follows: TGTGCCAGCAGCTCCCAGGACGCCAGCAATGAGCAGTTCTTC.

This clonotype has ten or more counts. The chain recombines TRBV7-8 with TRBJ2-7; possibly TRBD2 for D (5 bases). The CDR3 length is 12 residues. The ends were cut back, 3 bases at V and 4 bases at J, with 7 bases in the middle. Germline CDR1 reads SGHVS; CDR2 reads FQNEAQ. CDR3 protein: CASSFSVYEQYF. The CDR3 region has the DNA TGTGCCAGCAGCTTTAGCGTGTACGAGCAGTACTTC.

The genes are TRBV6-2 or TRBV6-3 and TRBJ2-2, with D possibly matching TRBD1 (6 bases). The V end lost 2 bases, the J end lost 0 bases, and 10 bases lay between the germline ends. Germline CDR1 reads MNHEY; CDR2 reads SVGEGT. The length of the CDR3 is 16 residues. CDR3 DNA sequence: TGTGCCAGCAGTTACGAGGGGACACCGAACACCGGGGAGCTGTTTTTT. It yields the protein CASSYEGTPNTGELFF.

This clonotype came up many times. This chain links TRBV28 with TRBJ2-7; TRBD2 matches 8 bases. Trimming at V came to 6 bases and at J to 2 bases, leaving 12 bases not matched to a gene. CDR1 is MDHEN and CDR2 is SYDVKM in the germline V gene. The CDR3 loop spans 16 amino acids. DNA for the CDR3: TGTGCCAGCAGCTCTCTGAGGCGGGAGGCCCCCTACGAGCAGTACTTC. This codes for CASSSLRREAPYEQYF.

The J gene is TRBJ2-1, the V gene TRBV20-1; 7 nucleotides match TRBD2. TRBJ2-5 matches the DNA end more closely, so the J call is doubtful. In germline, CDR1 is DFQATT, CDR2 SNEGSKA (reference sequence). The CDR3 covers 15 residues. CDR3 region: CSAPRFGAGRETQYF. CDR3 coding DNA: TGCAGTGCTCCACGATTCGGAGCGGGACGAGAGACCCAGTACTTC.

This chain connects TRBV27 to TRBJ2-1; D is undetermined. Germline values: CDR1 MNHEY, CDR2 SMNVEV (reference sequence). This CDR3 has 12 amino acids. Between the trimmed V and J ends, which lost 11 bases and 3 bases, there was a span of 11 bases. The CDR3 region has the DNA TGTGCCGCTGGCCCGCTCTACAATGAGCAGTTCTTC. Its translation is CAAGPLYNEQFF.

The chain couples TRBV20-1 to TRBJ1-5; the D is unclear. The CDR3 sequence is 13 residues long. Looked up from germline, CDR1 is DFQATT and CDR2 is SNEGSKA (reference sequence). The V end lost 5 bases, the J end lost 4 bases, and 12 bases lay between the germline ends. As DNA, the CDR3 is TGCAGTGCTGCGGGAGGGAATAATCAGCCCCAGCATTTT. Translating gives CSAAGGNNQPQHF.

This clonotype was seen at least ten times. The chain uses TRBV10-1 and TRBJ2-5; 7 bases fit TRBD2. V dropped 0 bases and J dropped 0; count of bases not matched to a gene: 1. Germline CDR1 and CDR2: WNHNN and SYGVQD (reference sequence). The CDR3 runs 15 residues. CDR3 protein: CASSESAGNQETQYF. In nucleotides, the CDR3 is TGCGCCAGCAGTGAGTCAGCGGGGAACCAAGAGACCCAGTACTTC.

This clonotype was picked up a small number of times. The chain is built from TRBV9 and TRBJ2-2; no clear D gene. The CDR3 runs to 17 residues. The germline CDR1 and CDR2 sequences are SGDLS and YYNGEE. V lost 0 bases and J lost 2, with 14 bases in between. CDR3 DNA sequence: TGTGCCAGCAGCGTAGCCTTTCTTACTACCAACACCGGGGAGCTGTTTTTT. Protein product: CASSVAFLTTNTGELFF.

The chain has TRBV6-5 and TRBJ1-1; 10 bases are a match to TRBD1. The CDR3 loop spans 17 amino acids. CDR1 and CDR2 from the germline V gene are MNHEY and SVGAGI. V lost 4 bases and J lost 0; bases outside the gene matches: 8. CDR3 DNA sequence: TGTGCCAGCAGTTCGACCAGACAGGGGGCCATGAACACTGAAGCTTTCTTT. Its protein is CASSSTRQGAMNTEAFF.

This clonotype was recorded many times. The gene calls are TRBV6-5 and TRBJ2-7; 12 bases fit TRBD2. Trimming at V came to 2 bases and at J to 2 bases, leaving 4 bases not matched to a gene. Germline-derived CDR1 and CDR2 are MNHEY and SVGAGI. This CDR3 region has 16 residues. The DNA for the CDR3 is TGTGCCAGCAGTTACCTTGGACTAGCGGGAACCTACGAGCAGTACTTC. Translating gives CASSYLGLAGTYEQYF.

V gene TRBV6-1 combines with J gene TRBJ2-2, with 15 bases lining up with TRBD2. Germline CDR1 MNHNS, CDR2 SASEGT. Trimming took 6 bases from V and 7 from J; bases not matched to a gene: 3. This CDR3 spans 15 amino acids. This CDR3 reads CASRGTSGRIGELFF. Here the CDR3 DNA reads TGTGCCAGCAGAGGGACTAGCGGGAGGATCGGGGAGCTGTTTTTT.

This clonotype has a count of ten or more. The chain couples TRBV9 to TRBJ2-5; TRBD2 agrees at 7 bases. Trimming at V came to 0 bases and at J to 6 bases, leaving 8 bases not matched to a gene. Germline V gives CDR1 SGDLS, CDR2 YYNGEE. The CDR3 extends over 15 amino acids. The CDR3 sequence is CASSVDTSARKTQYF. The DNA of the CDR3 is TGTGCCAGCAGCGTAGATACTAGCGCAAGGAAGACCCAGTACTTC.

Many counts were recorded for this clonotype. The CDR3 DNA reads TGTGCCTGGAGTAGGGGGAGCTCTGGGGCCAACGTCCTGACTTTC. This gives the protein CAWSRGSSGANVLTF. The chain has TRBV30 and TRBJ2-6; tentative D call: TRBD1 (6 bases). V shed 2 bases and J shed 0 bases, with 8 bases lying between them. CDR1 GTSNPN and CDR2 SVGIG come from the germline V gene (reference sequence). CDR3 length: 15 residues.

Ten or more counts support this clonotype. The rearrangement joins TRBV27 to TRBJ1-2, with D perhaps matching TRBD1 (6 bases). The CDR3 loop spans 13 amino acids. V shed 4 bases and J shed 9 bases, with 15 bases lying between them. Per germline, CDR1 MNHEY and CDR2 SMNVEV (reference sequence). CDR3 DNA: TGTGCCAGCAGTTCCTACAGGGTCCATAGCTACACCTTC. It specifies CASSSYRVHSYTF.

The rearrangement links TRBV28 to TRBJ1-1; a weak D match, TRBD1 (6 bases). CDR1 and CDR2 from the germline V gene are MDHEN and SYDVKM. V was cut by 6 bases and J by 8 bases, with 13 bases left in between. The CDR3 runs to 12 residues. The CDR3 region is CASRISGEEAFF. The CDR3 bases are TGTGCCAGCAGGATATCAGGGGAAGAAGCTTTCTTT.